This T cell receptor (beta chain) was sequenced for a study of control samples from healthy donors and cancer patients. The germline CDR1 and CDR2 sequences are SEHNR and FQNEAQ (reference sequence). The V end lost 3 bases, the J end lost 7 bases, and 16 bases lay between the germline ends. The CDR3 has 16 residues. Produced via immunoSEQ multiplex PCR; TCRdb's table is partial and in-frame only. The sample's table shows some 180,000 clones. The TCR comes from a woman in her 30s in good health. Sequenced input: blood. The chain recombines TRBV7-9 with TRBJ1-6; D is uncertain. The CDR3 DNA is TGTGCCAGCAGCTTCGATGGAAAGGGATGGAATTCACCCCTCCACTTT. Translating it yields CASSFDGKGWNSPLHF.